Sequencing of this TCR beta chain was carried out in a study of cytomegalovirus exposure and HLA in healthy donors. General observations from the study: HLA alleles were associated with fewer than 20,000 TCR beta sequences in a later analysis at 0.05 false discovery rate. In a later analysis, most CMV-associated TCR beta chains appeared HLA-restricted.

The PCR contained 60 Vbeta and 13 Jbeta primers. Profiling relied on immunoSEQ multiplex PCR, and the TCRdb table lists in-frame clones only, not all of them. This sample has roughly 190,000 clones, with around four fifths found just once. With regard to this clone: What it binds is unknown.

Germline CDR1 reads SGHRS; CDR2 reads YFSETQ. The CDR3 is 17 amino acids. V lost 4 bases, J lost 4 bases, and 12 bases stayed unmatched. The chain is built from TRBV5-1 and TRBJ2-7, with 12 bases aligning to TRBD2. The sequenced sample consisted of PBMCs. This TCR was recovered from a man aged 35 to 55 in good health and CMV-seropositive. The CDR3 DNA follows: TGCGCCAGCAGCGACCGCAAACTAGCGGGAGGTCGGTACGAGCAGTACTTC. Translating gives CASSDRKLAGGRYEQYF.